This TCR beta chain derives from a study of CD8+ T cells in alopecia areata. Investigators isolated RNA and reverse transcribed it into cDNA to act as the sequencing template. Clones were read by immunoSEQ multiplex PCR, and TCRdb kept only the in-frame ones, dropping some. The data contain a few hundred thousand clones, 67% of them singletons. Germline V lookup: CDR1 SGHRS, CDR2 YFSETQ. The CDR3 loop spans 14 amino acids. V gave up 3 bases and J gave up 3 bases; unmatched junction bases: 3. The receptor was derived from a human donor with alopecia areata. This rearrangement joins TRBV5-1 to TRBJ2-5; 9 bases are a match to TRBD1. The sample was CD4+ T cells sorted from blood, taken at week 0. CDR3 residues: CASSSGTGKETQYF. The CDR3 nucleotides are TGCGCCAGCAGCTCTGGGACAGGGAAAGAGACCCAGTACTTC.